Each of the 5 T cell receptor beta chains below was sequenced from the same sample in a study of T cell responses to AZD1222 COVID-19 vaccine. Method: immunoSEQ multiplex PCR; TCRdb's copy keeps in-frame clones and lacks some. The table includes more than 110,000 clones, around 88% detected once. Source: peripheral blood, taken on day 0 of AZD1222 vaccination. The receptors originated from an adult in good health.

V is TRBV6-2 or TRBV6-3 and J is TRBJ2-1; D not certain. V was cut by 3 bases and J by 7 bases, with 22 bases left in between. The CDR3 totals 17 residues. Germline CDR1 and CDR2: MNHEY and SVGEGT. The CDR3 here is CASSYLDTGRVWNEQFF. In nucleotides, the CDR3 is TGTGCCAGCAGTTATCTCGATACCGGTAGAGTGTGGAATGAGCAGTTCTTC.

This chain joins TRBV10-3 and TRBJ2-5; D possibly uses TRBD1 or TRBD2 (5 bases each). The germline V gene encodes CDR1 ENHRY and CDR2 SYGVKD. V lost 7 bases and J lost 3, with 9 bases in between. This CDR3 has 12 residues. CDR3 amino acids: CAIKGTEETQYF. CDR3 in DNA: TGTGCCATCAAGGGGACGGAAGAGACCCAGTACTTC.

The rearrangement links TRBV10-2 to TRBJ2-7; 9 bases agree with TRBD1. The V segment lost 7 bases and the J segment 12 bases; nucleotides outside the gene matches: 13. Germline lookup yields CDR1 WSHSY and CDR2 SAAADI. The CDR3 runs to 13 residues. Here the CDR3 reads CASNPGQGLGAYF. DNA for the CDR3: TGCGCCAGCAACCCGGGACAGGGTCTAGGCGCGTACTTC.

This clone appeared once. CDR3 sequence reads: CASSQIGQGFSGANVLTF. The CDR3 DNA reads as TGTGCCAGCAGCCAAATAGGCCAGGGATTCTCTGGGGCCAACGTCCTGACTTTC. This chain connects TRBV3-1 (or the pseudogene TRBV3-2) to TRBJ2-6, with a possible D match to TRBD1 (5 bases). From germline, CDR1 is LGHDT and CDR2 YNNKEL (reference sequence). Deletions cut 2 bases from V and 0 bases from J, with 14 bases between. The CDR3 spans 18 residues.

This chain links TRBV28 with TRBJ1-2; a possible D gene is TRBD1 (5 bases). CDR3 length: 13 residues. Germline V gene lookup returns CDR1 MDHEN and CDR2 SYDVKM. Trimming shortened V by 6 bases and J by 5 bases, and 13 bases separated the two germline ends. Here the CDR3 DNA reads TGTGCCAGCAGCTCTAGGGGAGAGTATGGCTACACCTTC. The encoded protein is CASSSRGEYGYTF.